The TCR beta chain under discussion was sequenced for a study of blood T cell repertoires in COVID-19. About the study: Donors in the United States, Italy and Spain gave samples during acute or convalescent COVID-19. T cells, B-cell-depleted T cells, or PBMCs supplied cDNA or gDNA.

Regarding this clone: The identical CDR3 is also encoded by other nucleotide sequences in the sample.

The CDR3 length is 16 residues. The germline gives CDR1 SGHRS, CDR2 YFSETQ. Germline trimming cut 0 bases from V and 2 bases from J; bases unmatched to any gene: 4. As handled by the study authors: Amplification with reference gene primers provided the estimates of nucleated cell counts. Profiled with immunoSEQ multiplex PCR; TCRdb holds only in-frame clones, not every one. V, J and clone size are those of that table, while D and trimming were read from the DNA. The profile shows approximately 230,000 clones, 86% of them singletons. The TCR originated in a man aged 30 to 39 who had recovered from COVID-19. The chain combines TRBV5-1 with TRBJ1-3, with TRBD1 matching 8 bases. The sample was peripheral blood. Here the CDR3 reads CASSLAPQGAGNTIYF. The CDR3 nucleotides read TGCGCCAGCAGCTTGGCCCCACAGGGGGCTGGAAACACCATATATTTT.